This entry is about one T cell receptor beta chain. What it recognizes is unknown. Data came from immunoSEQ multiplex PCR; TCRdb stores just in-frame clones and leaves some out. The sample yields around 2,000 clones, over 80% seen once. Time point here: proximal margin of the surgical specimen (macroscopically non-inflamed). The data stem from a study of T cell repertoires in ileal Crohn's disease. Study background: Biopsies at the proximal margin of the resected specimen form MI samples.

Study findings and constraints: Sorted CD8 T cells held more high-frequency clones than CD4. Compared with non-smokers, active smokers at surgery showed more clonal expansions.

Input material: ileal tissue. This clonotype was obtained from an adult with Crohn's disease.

The CDR3 region is CASYRGITDTQYF. CDR3 nucleotide sequence: TGTGCCAGTTACAGGGGGATCACAGATACGCAGTATTTT. The genes are TRBV5-6 and TRBJ2-3; 8 bases map to TRBD1. This CDR3 contains 13 residues. CDR1 SGHDT and CDR2 YYEEEE come from the germline V gene. V was clipped by 8 bases and J by 2 bases; unmatched bases: 4.